Presented here are 23 T cell receptor beta chains from one specimen sequenced in a study of cytomegalovirus exposure and HLA in healthy donors. Both 60 Vbeta primers and 13 Jbeta primers went into the PCR. This table comes from immunoSEQ multiplex PCR, and its TCRdb copy is limited to in-frame clones, with some not included. The table shows 150,000 to 200,000 clones, with 80% occurring only once. Sequencing was performed on PBMCs. Receptors were obtained from a woman aged 25 to 45 in good health and CMV-seronegative.

The chain joins TRBV6-1 to TRBJ1-2; a possible D gene is TRBD1 (6 bases). Germline V CDR1 and CDR2: MNHNS, SASEGT. This CDR3 contains 12 residues. Trimming pared 10 bases from V and 4 bases from J, leaving 13 bases between. CDR3 sequence (DNA): TGTGCCACGCGGGGGGCCGGCTATGGCTACACCTTC. Translation: CATRGAGYGYTF.

This chain uses TRBV7-2 with TRBJ2-3; D is unresolved. The CDR3 has 11 amino acids. CDR1 is SGHTA, CDR2 FQGNSA, per germline. V was pared by 2 bases and J by 6 bases, with 3 bases between. The chain's CDR3 is CASSLQDTQYF. Written as DNA, the CDR3 is TGTGCCAGCAGCTTACAGGATACGCAGTATTTT.

The chain carries TRBV2 and TRBJ2-1, with 8 bases fitting TRBD2. V shed 7 bases and J 9 bases; nucleotides not matched to a gene: 17. In germline, CDR1 is SNHLY, CDR2 FYNNEI. The CDR3 is made up of 16 amino acids. The CDR3 coding sequence is TGTGCCAGCACACTTTCCGCGGCTCGGGCGGGGGGTGAGCAGTTCTTC. Translated: CASTLSAARAGGEQFF.

This chain uses TRBV29-1 with TRBJ1-3, with unresolved D. V lost 7 bases to trimming and J lost 2 bases, with 9 bases between them. CDR3 length: 12 residues. The V gene's germline CDR1 is SQVTM and CDR2 ANQGSEA. The CDR3 region is CSGVEAGNTIYF. Here the CDR3 DNA reads TGCAGCGGGGTAGAGGCTGGAAACACCATATATTTT.

The table lists this clone with a few counts. This chain uses TRBV19 with TRBJ1-4; D is unclear. V dropped 3 bases and J dropped 0 bases, with 8 bases sitting between them. Germline V lookup: CDR1 LNHDA, CDR2 SQIVND (reference sequence). CDR3 length: 15 residues. This chain's CDR3 is CASSMLETTNEKLFF. The CDR3 DNA sequence: TGTGCCAGTAGTATGCTGGAGACAACTAATGAAAAACTGTTTTTT.

The chain combines TRBV5-1 with TRBJ1-3; maybe TRBD1 (6 bases). Germline loops: CDR1 SGHRS, CDR2 YFSETQ. The CDR3 runs to 16 residues. V gave up 9 bases and J gave up 0 bases, with 19 bases separating them. In nucleotides, the CDR3 is TGCGCCACTTCGACAGGCACCAATCTCTCTGGAAACACCATATATTTT. Its protein product is CATSTGTNLSGNTIYF.

V and J are TRBV12-5 and TRBJ2-3; unclear D gene. CDR3 length: 17 residues. V gave up 0 bases and J gave up 2 bases, with 15 bases separating them. Germline V CDR1 and CDR2: LGHNT, FRNRAP. The CDR3 nucleotides are TGTGCTAGTGGTTTGGTAAGACTTATCGGTTACACAGATACGCAGTATTTT. This encodes CASGLVRLIGYTDTQYF.

This chain connects TRBV27 to TRBJ2-5; 9 bases fit TRBD2. V was clipped by 0 bases and J by 7 bases; unmatched bases: 9. The V gene's germline CDR1 is MNHEY and CDR2 SMNVEV (reference sequence). The CDR3 sequence is 16 residues long. The CDR3 DNA is TGTGCCAGCAGTTTATCCCCTGGAGCGGGGGGAGGGACCCAGTACTTC. It specifies CASSLSPGAGGGTQYF.

This chain links TRBV5-1 with TRBJ2-2, with 8 bases matching TRBD1. The germline V gene encodes CDR1 SGHRS and CDR2 YFSETQ. There are 17 residues in the CDR3. The V segment lost 0 bases and the J segment 3 bases; nucleotides outside the gene matches: 7. The CDR3 DNA is TGCGCCAGCAGCTTGGTTGGCAGGGGGCTCCACACCGGGGAGCTGTTTTTT. Translated, it gives CASSLVGRGLHTGELFF.

This rearrangement joins TRBV2 to TRBJ2-7; unclear D gene. Germline-derived CDR1 and CDR2 are SNHLY and FYNNEI. CDR3 length equals 13 residues. V dropped 2 bases and J dropped 2 bases, with 7 bases sitting between them. The CDR3 loop is CASSENRAYEQYF. DNA for the CDR3: TGTGCCAGCAGTGAAAATCGGGCCTACGAGCAGTACTTC.

As regards this clone: At one end the junction does not follow the germline gene, possibly because of a read error. The V gene is TRBV4-2, the J gene TRBJ2-1, with D maybe TRBD1 (5 bases). This CDR3 comprises 15 residues. The germline gives CDR1 LGHNA, CDR2 YNFKEQ. The CDR3 nucleotides read TGTGCCAGCAGCCAAGATGAAGGGGCTGTCAATAAGCAGTTCTTC. Translated: CASSQDEGAVNKQFF.

The chain has TRBV10-1 and TRBJ2-7, with 8 bases fitting TRBD1. The length of the CDR3 is 14 residues. The V segment lost 3 bases and the J segment 5 bases; nucleotides outside the gene matches: 6. Germline V lookup: CDR1 WNHNN, CDR2 SYGVQD (reference sequence). The CDR3 reads CASSETGQGDEQYF. CDR3 DNA sequence: TGCGCCAGCAGTGAAACCGGACAGGGTGACGAGCAGTACTTC.

The chain links TRBV27 to TRBJ2-1; 8 positions match TRBD2. Germline trimming cut 5 bases from V and 3 bases from J; bases unmatched to any gene: 9. CDR3 length: 16 residues. Germline lookup yields CDR1 MNHEY and CDR2 SMNVEV (reference sequence). In DNA, the CDR3 is TGTGCCAGCAGTCCCTCAGCGGGGGCCCTCTACAATGAGCAGTTCTTC. It yields the protein CASSPSAGALYNEQFF.

The chain uses TRBV30 and TRBJ2-7; the match to TRBD1 covers 10 bases. J lost 4 bases, V lost 0 bases, and 6 bases had no gene match. The CDR3 extends over 15 amino acids. Per the germline V gene, CDR1 is GTSNPN and CDR2 is SVGIG (reference sequence). The CDR3 loop reads CAWSVGDRGLYEQYF. Here the CDR3 DNA reads TGTGCCTGGAGTGTAGGGGACAGGGGACTTTACGAGCAGTACTTC.

The genes are TRBV18 and TRBJ2-5, with D possibly being TRBD2 (6 bases). The V gene lost 0 bases and the J gene lost 2 bases, with 10 bases spanning the gap. The CDR3 contains 15 residues. Germline CDR1 reads KGHSH; CDR2 reads LQKENI. CDR3 coding DNA: TGTGCCAGCTCACCACCTGGACTAACACAAGAGACCCAGTACTTC. Its translation is CASSPPGLTQETQYF.

The V gene is TRBV5-1, the J gene TRBJ1-5; 9 positions agree with TRBD1. The length of the CDR3 is 15 residues. Germline CDR1 is SGHRS and CDR2 is YFSETQ. J gave up 7 bases and V 1 base, and 6 bases lay outside the gene matches. Here the CDR3 reads CASSLTWDREQPQHF. Here the CDR3 DNA reads TGCGCCAGCAGCTTGACGTGGGACAGGGAACAGCCCCAGCATTTT.

This rearrangement joins TRBV4-3 to TRBJ1-2; D possibly corresponds to TRBD1 (5 bases). Germline CDR1 and CDR2: LGHNA and YSLEER. Trimming removed 0 bases from V and 6 bases from J, with 17 bases in between. The CDR3 is 16 residues long. The CDR3 region is CASSQERRDLLNGYTF. The DNA for the CDR3 is TGCGCCAGCAGCCAAGAACGGAGGGACCTTCTTAATGGCTACACCTTC.

The rearrangement links TRBV4-3 to TRBJ1-6; D remains ambiguous. V lost 2 bases, J lost 7 bases, and 15 bases lay in between. The CDR3 contains 16 residues. The germline CDR1 and CDR2 sequences are LGHNA and YSLEER. The CDR3: CASSQHPRDPNSPLHF. The CDR3 nucleotides are TGCGCCAGCAGCCAACACCCCCGGGATCCAAATTCACCCCTCCACTTT.

This clone has a single count. V usage is TRBV6-1 and J usage is TRBJ1-1; TRBD1 matches 8 bases. The CDR3 is 13 amino acids. Germline trimming cut 7 bases from V and 4 bases from J; bases unmatched to any gene: 5. CDR1 is MNHNS, CDR2 SASEGT, per germline. This chain's CDR3 is CASIPTGGTEAFF. In DNA, the CDR3 is TGTGCCAGCATTCCTACAGGGGGCACTGAAGCTTTCTTT.

The chain has TRBV5-1 and TRBJ2-5; TRBD2 is a possible D gene (6 bases). Germline V gives CDR1 SGHRS, CDR2 YFSETQ. The CDR3 contains 13 residues. V lost 2 bases and J 4 bases, leaving 9 bases between the germline ends. CDR3 DNA: TGCGCCAGCAGCTTTGGGGACTTAGAGACCCAGTACTTC. Protein product: CASSFGDLETQYF.

The chain couples TRBV19 to TRBJ2-7; D is perhaps TRBD1 (5 bases). Per the germline V gene, CDR1 is LNHDA and CDR2 is SQIVND (reference sequence). V was pared by 4 bases and J by 3 bases, with 7 bases between. The CDR3 has 12 amino acids. DNA for the CDR3: TGTGCCAGTAGTACCCAGGGCTACGAGCAGTACTTC. The encoded protein is CASSTQGYEQYF.

The chain employs TRBV5-1 and TRBJ2-7, with 8 positions matching TRBD2. Germline V gives CDR1 SGHRS, CDR2 YFSETQ. The CDR3 consists of 16 residues. V was clipped by 4 bases and J by 6 bases; unmatched bases: 15. The CDR3 loop is CASSRPGGGHSPEQYF. CDR3 sequence (DNA): TGCGCCAGCAGCCGTCCCGGGGGGGGACACAGTCCCGAGCAGTACTTC.

The chain has TRBV19 and TRBJ1-2; 7 nucleotides match TRBD1. The CDR3 covers 14 residues. Germline lookup yields CDR1 LNHDA and CDR2 SQIVND (reference sequence). J lost 4 bases, V lost 4 bases, and 6 bases had no gene match. CDR3 sequence: CASSTSTGTYGYTF. The CDR3 DNA reads TGTGCCAGTAGTACCTCGACAGGGACCTATGGCTACACCTTC.